This T cell receptor (beta chain) was recorded in a study of T-cell memory formation after mild COVID-19. Whole-study results and caveats: Most CD4+ clones that shrank were in CM and EM, while CD8+ ones turned up in EMRA. Among clones contracting day 15 to 85, CD4/CD8 was balanced, whereas later expanders leaned CD4+.

This clonotype was seen more than once but under ten times. Its specificity is unknown. TCRdb processed the 5' RACE reads anew with MiXCR; each CDR3 protein has one entry. Among under 600,000 distinct CDR3 sequences listed, roughly 21% were seen once. Trimming shortened V by 7 bases and J by 8 bases, and 20 bases separated the two germline ends. The V gene's germline CDR1 is MNHEY and CDR2 SVGAGI. The CDR3 totals 15 residues. V is TRBV6-5 and J is TRBJ1-4, with D tentatively TRBD1 (5 bases). This clonotype was obtained from an adult woman who had mild COVID-19 (a few samples of this study predate the infection). Cell type and time point are not known. Material for sequencing was PBMCs or a T cell subset sorted from them (not recorded which). The CDR3 sequence: CASKGRGEVREKLFF. The CDR3 nucleotides are TGTGCCAGCAAAGGAAGAGGGGAGGTTCGCGAAAAACTGTTTTTT.